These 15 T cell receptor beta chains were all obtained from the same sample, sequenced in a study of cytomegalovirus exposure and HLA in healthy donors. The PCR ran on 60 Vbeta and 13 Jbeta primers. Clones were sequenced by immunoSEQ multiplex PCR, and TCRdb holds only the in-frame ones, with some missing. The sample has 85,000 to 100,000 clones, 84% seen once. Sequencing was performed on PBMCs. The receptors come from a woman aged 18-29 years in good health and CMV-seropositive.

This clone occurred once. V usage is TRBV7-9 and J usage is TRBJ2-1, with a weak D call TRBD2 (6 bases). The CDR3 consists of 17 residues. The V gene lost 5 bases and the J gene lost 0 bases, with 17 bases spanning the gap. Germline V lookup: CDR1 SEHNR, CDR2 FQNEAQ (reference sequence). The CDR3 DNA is TGTGCCAGCAGCCCCGTGGGCGGGGCTATCTCCTACAATGAGCAGTTCTTC. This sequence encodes CASSPVGGAISYNEQFF.

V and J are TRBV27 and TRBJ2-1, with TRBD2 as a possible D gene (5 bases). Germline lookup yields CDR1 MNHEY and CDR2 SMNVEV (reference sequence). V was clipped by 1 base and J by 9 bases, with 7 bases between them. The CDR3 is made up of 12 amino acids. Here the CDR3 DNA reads TGTGCCAGCAGTTTATTTCGGGGTGAGCAGTTCTTC. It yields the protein CASSLFRGEQFF.

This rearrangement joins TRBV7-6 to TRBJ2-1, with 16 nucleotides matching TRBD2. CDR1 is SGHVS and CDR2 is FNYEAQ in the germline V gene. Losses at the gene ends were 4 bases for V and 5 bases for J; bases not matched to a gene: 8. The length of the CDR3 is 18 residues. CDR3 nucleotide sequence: TGTGCCAGCAGCTCGGGACTAGCGGGGGGGCCGTTTAACAATGAGCAGTTCTTC. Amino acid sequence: CASSSGLAGGPFNNEQFF.

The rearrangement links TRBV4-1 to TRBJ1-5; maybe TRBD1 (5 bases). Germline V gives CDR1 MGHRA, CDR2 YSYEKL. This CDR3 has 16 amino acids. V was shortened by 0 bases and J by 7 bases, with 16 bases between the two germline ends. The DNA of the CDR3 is TGCGCCAGCAGCCAAGAAGTTGGGGGGTTCAGCCAGCCCCAGCATTTT. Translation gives CASSQEVGGFSQPQHF.

Here the CDR3 reads CASSWGVGGYNEQFF. The CDR3 nucleotides read TGCGCCAGCAGCTGGGGGGTGGGGGGATACAATGAGCAGTTCTTC. V usage is TRBV5-1 and J usage is TRBJ2-1; D possibly corresponds to TRBD2 (6 bases). The V gene's germline CDR1 is SGHRS and CDR2 YFSETQ. V lost 3 bases to trimming and J lost 4 bases, with 14 bases between them. The length of the CDR3 is 15 residues.

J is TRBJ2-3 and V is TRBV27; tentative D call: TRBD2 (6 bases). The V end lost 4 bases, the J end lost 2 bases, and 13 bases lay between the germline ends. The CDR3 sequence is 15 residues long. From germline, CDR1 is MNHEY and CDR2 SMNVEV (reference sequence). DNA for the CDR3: TGTGCCAGCAGTTCCCGGGACTCCTACACAGATACGCAGTATTTT. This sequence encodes CASSSRDSYTDTQYF.

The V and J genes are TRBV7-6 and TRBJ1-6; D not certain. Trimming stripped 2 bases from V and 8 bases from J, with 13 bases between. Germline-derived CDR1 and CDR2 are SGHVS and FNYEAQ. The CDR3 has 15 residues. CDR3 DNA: TGTGCCAGCAGCTTATTAGACAAAGCTGATTCACCCCTCCACTTT. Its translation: CASSLLDKADSPLHF. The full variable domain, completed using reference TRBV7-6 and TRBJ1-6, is GAGVSQSPRYKVTKRGQDVALRCDPISGHVSLYWYRQALGQGPEFLTYFNYEAQQDKSGLPNDRFSAERPEGSISTLTIQRTEQRDSAMYRCASSLLDKADSPLHFGNGTRLTVT.

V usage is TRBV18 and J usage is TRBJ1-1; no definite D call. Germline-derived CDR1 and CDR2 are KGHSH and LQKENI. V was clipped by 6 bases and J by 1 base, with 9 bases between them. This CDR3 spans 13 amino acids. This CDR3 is CASSPSSNTEAFF. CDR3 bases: TGTGCCAGCTCCCCGTCCTCGAACACTGAAGCTTTCTTT.

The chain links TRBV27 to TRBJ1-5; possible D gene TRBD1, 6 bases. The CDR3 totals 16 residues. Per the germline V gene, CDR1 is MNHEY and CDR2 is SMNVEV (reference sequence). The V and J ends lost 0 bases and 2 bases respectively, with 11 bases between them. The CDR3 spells CASSLSGAQGNQPQHF. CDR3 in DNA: TGTGCCAGCAGTTTATCGGGGGCTCAAGGCAATCAGCCCCAGCATTTT.

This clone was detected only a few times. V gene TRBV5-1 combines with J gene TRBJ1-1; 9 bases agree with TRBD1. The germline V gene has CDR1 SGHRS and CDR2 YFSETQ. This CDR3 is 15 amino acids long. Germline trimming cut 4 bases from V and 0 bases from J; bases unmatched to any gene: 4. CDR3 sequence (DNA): TGCGCCAGCAGCCCACAGGGGGCGGTGAACACTGAAGCTTTCTTT. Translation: CASSPQGAVNTEAFF.

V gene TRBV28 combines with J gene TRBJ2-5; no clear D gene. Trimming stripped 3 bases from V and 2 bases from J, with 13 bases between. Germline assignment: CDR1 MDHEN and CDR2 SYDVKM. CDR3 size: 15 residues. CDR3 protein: CASSFPQAHQETQYF. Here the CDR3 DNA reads TGTGCCAGCAGTTTTCCCCAAGCTCATCAAGAGACCCAGTACTTC. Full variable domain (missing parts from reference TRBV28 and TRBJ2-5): DVKVTQSSRYLVKRTGEKVFLECVQDMDHENMFWYRQDPGLGLRLIYFSYDVKMKEKGDIPEGYSVSREKKERFSLILESASTNQTSMYLCASSFPQAHQETQYFGPGTRLLVL.

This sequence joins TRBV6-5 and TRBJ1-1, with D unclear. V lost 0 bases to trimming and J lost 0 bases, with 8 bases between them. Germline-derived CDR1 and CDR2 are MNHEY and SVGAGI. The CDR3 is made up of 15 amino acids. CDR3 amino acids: CASSYSEELNTEAFF. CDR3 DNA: TGTGCCAGCAGTTACTCCGAGGAATTGAACACTGAAGCTTTCTTT.

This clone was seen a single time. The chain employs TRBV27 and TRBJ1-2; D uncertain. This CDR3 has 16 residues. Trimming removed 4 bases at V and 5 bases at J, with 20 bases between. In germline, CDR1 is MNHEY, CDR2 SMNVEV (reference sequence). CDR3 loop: CASSSRKIADGYGYTF. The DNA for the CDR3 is TGTGCCAGCAGTTCCCGTAAGATAGCCGACGGATATGGCTACACCTTC.

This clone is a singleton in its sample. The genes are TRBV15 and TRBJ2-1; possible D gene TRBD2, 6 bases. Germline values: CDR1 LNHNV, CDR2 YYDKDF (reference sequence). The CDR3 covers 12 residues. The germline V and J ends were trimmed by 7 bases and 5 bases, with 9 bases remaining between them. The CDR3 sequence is CATTRLDNEQFF. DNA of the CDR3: TGTGCCACCACTCGACTAGACAATGAGCAGTTCTTC.

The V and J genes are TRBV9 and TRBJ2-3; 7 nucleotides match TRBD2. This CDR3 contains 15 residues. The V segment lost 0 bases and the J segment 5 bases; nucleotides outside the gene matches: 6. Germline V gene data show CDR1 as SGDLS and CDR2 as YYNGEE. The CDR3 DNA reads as TGTGCCAGCAGCGTAGATCAGCGGGGAGGAGATACGCAGTATTTT. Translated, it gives CASSVDQRGGDTQYF.